This T cell receptor beta chain was sequenced for a study of blood T cell repertoires in COVID-19. Profiled with immunoSEQ multiplex PCR; TCRdb holds only in-frame clones, not every one. The sample holds 13,000 or so clones, around 78% seen once. Germline CDR1 and CDR2: SGHTA and FQGNSA. V lost 1 base, J lost 2 bases, and 9 bases lay in between. CDR3 length: 16 amino acids. The material sequenced was peripheral blood. The TCR was taken from a human donor in a cohort sampled during active COVID-19. This chain uses TRBV7-2 with TRBJ2-6; tentative D call: TRBD2 (5 bases). This chain's CDR3 is CASSLDIGAGANVLTF. The CDR3 DNA is TGTGCCAGCAGCTTAGATATCGGGGCTGGGGCCAACGTCCTGACTTTC.